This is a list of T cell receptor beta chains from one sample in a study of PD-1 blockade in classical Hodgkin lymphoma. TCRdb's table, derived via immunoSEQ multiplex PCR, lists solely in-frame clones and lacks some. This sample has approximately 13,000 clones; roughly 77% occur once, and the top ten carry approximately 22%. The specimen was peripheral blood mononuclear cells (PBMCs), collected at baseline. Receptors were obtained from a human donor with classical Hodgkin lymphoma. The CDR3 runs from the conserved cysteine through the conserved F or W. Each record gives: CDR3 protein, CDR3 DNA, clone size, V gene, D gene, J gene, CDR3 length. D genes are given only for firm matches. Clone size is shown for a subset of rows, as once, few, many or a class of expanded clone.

CASSPGQGRADTQYF	TGCGCCAGCAGTCCAGGACAGGGAAGGGCAGATACGCAGTATTTT	.	TRBV5-1	TRBD1	TRBJ2-3	15
CASSQDDRGQETQYF	TGCGCCAGCAGCCAAGATGACAGGGGACAAGAGACCCAGTACTTC	.	TRBV4-3	TRBD1	TRBJ2-5	15
CASSPQLDTIYF	TGTGCCAGCAGCCCCCAATTAGACACCATATATTTT	.	TRBV7-9	.	TRBJ1-3	12
CASSLESNYGYTF	TGTGCCAGCAGCTTAGAGAGTAACTATGGCTACACCTTC	.	TRBV11-2	.	TRBJ1-2	13
CASSRVGGPSYEQYF	TGTGCCAGCAGTCGCGTGGGGGGGCCCTCCTACGAGCAGTACTTC	.	TRBV27	.	TRBJ2-7	15
CASNPGGINEKLFF	TGTGCCAGCAACCCGGGAGGGATCAATGAAAAACTGTTTTTT	.	TRBV2	.	TRBJ1-4	14
CASSIRSSTDTQYF	TGTGCCAGTAGTATCAGATCTAGCACAGATACGCAGTATTTT	.	TRBV19	.	TRBJ2-3	14
CASSQGAPNYGYTF	TGTGCCAGCTCACAAGGGGCACCTAACTATGGCTACACCTTC	.	TRBV18	.	TRBJ1-2	14
CASSSGTGREQYF	TGTGCCAGCAGCTCAGGGACAGGACGGGAGCAGTACTTC	.	TRBV7-8	TRBD1	TRBJ2-7	13
CASSAYGLPSTDTQYF	TGTGCCAGCAGCGCCTACGGACTACCTAGCACAGATACGCAGTATTTT	.	TRBV9	.	TRBJ2-3	16
CASSLDHQGEETQYF	TGTGCCAGCAGCTTAGACCACCAGGGGGAAGAGACCCAGTACTTC	.	TRBV11-2	TRBD1	TRBJ2-5	15
CASSVDGRSYEQYF	TGTGCCAGCAGCGTAGACGGCCGGAGCTACGAGCAGTACTTC	once	TRBV9	.	TRBJ2-7	14
CASSYSPGRENYGYTF	TGTGCCAGCAGTTACTCCCCAGGACGAGAAAACTATGGCTACACCTTC	few	TRBV6-6	.	TRBJ1-2	16
CASSLVARNEQFF	TGCGCCAGCAGCTTGGTAGCACGCAATGAGCAGTTCTTC	few	TRBV5-1	.	TRBJ2-1	13
CASTQERGPNQPQHF	TGTGCCAGCACACAGGAAAGGGGCCCTAATCAGCCCCAGCATTTT	.	TRBV2	.	TRBJ1-5	15
CASSFLLQEELNYGYTF	TGTGCCAGCAGCTTTCTTCTCCAGGAGGAACTTAACTATGGCTACACCTTC	.	TRBV7-9	.	TRBJ1-2	17
CASSQWGNTEAFF	TGTGCCAGCAGCCAGTGGGGAAACACTGAAGCTTTCTTT	.	TRBV6-5	.	TRBJ1-1	13
CASSPGRARGDYEQYF	TGTGCCAGCTCACCGGGGAGGGCCAGGGGGGATTACGAGCAGTACTTC	.	TRBV18	.	TRBJ2-7	16
CASSYLLGQGVNSPLHF	TGTGCCAGCAGTTACCTACTCGGACAGGGGGTTAATTCACCCCTCCACTTT	.	TRBV2	TRBD1	TRBJ1-6	17
CAITPGQGLNTEAFF	TGTGCCATCACCCCGGGACAGGGGTTGAACACTGAAGCTTTCTTT	.	TRBV10-3	TRBD1	TRBJ1-1	15
CASSLTGVEQFF	TGTGCCAGCAGCTTGACCGGGGTTGAGCAGTTCTTC	.	TRBV13	.	TRBJ2-1	12
CASLTPVNTEAFF	TGTGCCAGCTTGACACCAGTGAACACTGAAGCTTTCTTT	few	TRBV28	.	TRBJ1-1	13
CASSLGRGTDTQYF	TGTGCCAGCAGCTTGGGAAGAGGCACAGATACGCAGTATTTT	few	TRBV5-4	.	TRBJ2-3	14
CASSLRARDTQYF	TGTGCCAGCAGTTTAAGGGCTCGAGATACGCAGTATTTT	few	TRBV28	.	TRBJ2-3	13
CASSQVIGQETQYF	TGCGCCAGCAGCCAAGTAATCGGTCAAGAGACCCAGTACTTC	once	TRBV4-1	.	TRBJ2-5	14
CASSLTGIIGETQYF	TGTGCCAGCAGCTTAACGGGAATAATAGGAGAGACCCAGTACTTC	once	TRBV7-2	.	TRBJ2-5	15
CASSLGATITETQYF	TGTGCCAGCAGCTTAGGTGCCACCATTACGGAGACCCAGTACTTC	.	TRBV7-9	.	TRBJ2-5	15
CASSPVPGQGFYGYTF	TGTGCCAGCAGCCCCGTCCCAGGACAGGGTTTTTATGGCTACACCTTC	.	TRBV28	TRBD1	TRBJ1-2	16
CASSEMQGAWQPQHF	TGTGCCAGCAGTGAGATGCAGGGGGCTTGGCAGCCCCAGCATTTT	.	TRBV6-1	TRBD1	TRBJ1-5	15
CASSPLGWALSPLHF	TGCGCCAGCAGCCCCCTAGGGTGGGCCCTTTCACCCCTCCACTTT	.	TRBV4-1	.	TRBJ1-6	15
CASTVGSTGVQAFF	TGCGCCAGCACAGTAGGAAGCACAGGGGTACAAGCTTTCTTT	few	TRBV5-1	TRBD1	TRBJ1-1	14
CASSLENTGELFF	TGTGCCAGCAGCCTAGAGAACACCGGGGAGCTGTTTTTT	.	TRBV11-2	.	TRBJ2-2	13
CASSYNGEWTSPLHF	TGTGCCAGCAGTTACAATGGGGAATGGACTTCACCCCTCCACTTT	.	TRBV6-5	.	TRBJ1-6	15
CASSVGQGPGGYTF	TGTGCCAGCAGCGTCGGACAGGGGCCGGGTGGCTACACCTTC	.	TRBV7-9	TRBD1	TRBJ1-2	14
CASPRGRAEYGYTF	TGTGCCAGCCCCAGAGGCAGGGCAGAATATGGCTACACCTTC	once	TRBV6-5	.	TRBJ1-2	14
CSVLGQPGTEAFF	TGCAGCGTTCTTGGTCAACCGGGCACTGAAGCTTTCTTT	.	TRBV29-1	.	TRBJ1-1	13
CSVCYGTGYGYTF	TGCAGCGTGTGCTACGGGACAGGCTATGGCTACACCTTC	.	TRBV29-1	TRBD1	TRBJ1-2	13
CASSSIPLAGKNIQYF	TGTGCCAGCAGCTCCATCCCCTTAGCGGGGAAAAACATTCAGTACTTC	.	TRBV11-1	TRBD2	TRBJ2-4	16
CASSSGDFSNYGYTF	TGCGCCAGCAGCTCGGGGGACTTTTCTAACTATGGCTACACCTTC	.	TRBV5-1	.	TRBJ1-2	15
CASSGPDHRDF	TGTGCCAGCAGTGGACCCGACCACCGCGATTTT	.	TRBV6-1	.	TRBJ1-3	11
CASSLEGRYTGELFF	TGTGCCAGCAGCTTAGAAGGTCGATACACCGGGGAGCTGTTTTTT	.	TRBV7-6	.	TRBJ2-2	15
CASSSTRGFSGANVLTF	TGTGCCAGCAGCTCCACCCGGGGATTCTCTGGGGCCAACGTCCTGACTTTC	.	TRBV7-2	.	TRBJ2-6	17
CASSPGQLYEQYF	TGTGCCAGCAGCCCGGGACAGCTCTACGAGCAGTACTTC	.	TRBV5-4	TRBD1	TRBJ2-7	13
CASSQEATGIQETQYF	TGTGCCAGCAGCCAAGAGGCGACAGGGATTCAAGAGACCCAGTACTTC	once	TRBV4-2	TRBD1	TRBJ2-5	16
CASRVGQSYNSPLHF	TGTGCCAGCAGGGTCGGGCAGTCATATAATTCACCCCTCCACTTT	few	TRBV2	.	TRBJ1-6	15
CASRAAGAPADTQYF	TGCGCCAGCAGAGCTGCGGGGGCCCCAGCAGATACGCAGTATTTT	.	TRBV4-1	.	TRBJ2-3	15
CASSPPLRGQTQYF	TGTGCCAGCTCACCACCGCTGAGGGGCCAGACCCAGTACTTC	.	TRBV18	.	TRBJ2-5	14
CASSLRGGGLSYEQYF	TGTGCCAGCAGCTTAAGGGGTGGGGGACTCTCCTACGAGCAGTACTTC	.	TRBV7-2	.	TRBJ2-7	16
CASSLGGGGFYEQYF	TGCGCCAGCAGCTTAGGCGGGGGCGGCTTCTACGAGCAGTACTTC	.	TRBV5-1	.	TRBJ2-7	15